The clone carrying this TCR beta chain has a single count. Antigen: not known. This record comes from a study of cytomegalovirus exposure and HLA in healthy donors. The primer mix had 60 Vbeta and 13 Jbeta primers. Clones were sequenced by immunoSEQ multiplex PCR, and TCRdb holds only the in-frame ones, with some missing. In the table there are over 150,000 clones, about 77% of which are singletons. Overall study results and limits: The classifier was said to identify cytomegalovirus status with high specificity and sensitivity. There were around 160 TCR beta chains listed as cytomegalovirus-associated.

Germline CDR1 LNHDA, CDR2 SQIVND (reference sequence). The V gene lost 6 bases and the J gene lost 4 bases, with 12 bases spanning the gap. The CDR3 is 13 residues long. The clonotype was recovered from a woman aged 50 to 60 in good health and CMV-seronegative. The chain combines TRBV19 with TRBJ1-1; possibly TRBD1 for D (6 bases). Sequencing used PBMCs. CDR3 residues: CASRQTGSTEAFF. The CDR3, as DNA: TGTGCCAGTAGGCAAACAGGGTCCACTGAAGCTTTCTTT.